Below, 27 T cell receptor beta chains from the same sample are listed, as sequenced in a study of cytomegalovirus exposure and HLA in healthy donors. PCR used 60 Vbeta primers and 13 Jbeta primers. Assay used: immunoSEQ multiplex PCR; TCRdb lists only in-frame clones, some missing. This listing includes approximately 79,000 clones. Sample: PBMCs. All receptors derive from a boy aged 5 to 17 in good health and CMV-seronegative.

The chain employs TRBV4-1 and TRBJ2-1; 9 bases match TRBD2. Germline V lookup: CDR1 MGHRA, CDR2 YSYEKL. Trimming at V came to 0 bases and at J to 4 bases, leaving 7 bases not matched to a gene. CDR3 size: 17 residues. In DNA form, the CDR3 reads TGCGCCAGCAGCCAAGAGGGCGGCGCGGGGGGGTACAATGAGCAGTTCTTC. Residues: CASSQEGGAGGYNEQFF.

The gene calls are TRBV7-3 and TRBJ2-7; D is possibly TRBD1 (6 bases). Trimming pared 0 bases from V and 5 bases from J, leaving 11 bases between. Germline loops: CDR1 SGHTA, CDR2 FQGTGA. The CDR3 runs 14 residues. The CDR3 DNA reads as TGTGCCAGCAGCTTAACTGGGGGCCGTGACGAGCAGTACTTC. Translation: CASSLTGGRDEQYF.

The V and J genes are TRBV5-4 and TRBJ1-1; TRBD1 is a possible D gene (6 bases). V shed 3 bases and J shed 3 bases, with 15 bases lying between them. Germline V CDR1 and CDR2: SGHNT, YYREEE (reference sequence). CDR3 length: 15 residues. This chain's CDR3 is CASSSPRGMDTEAFF. The CDR3 coding sequence is TGTGCCAGCAGCTCTCCCAGGGGAATGGACACTGAAGCTTTCTTT.

This chain connects TRBV10-2 to TRBJ2-3; no reliable D call. The CDR3 spans 11 residues. CDR1 WSHSY and CDR2 SAAADI come from the germline V gene. The V gene lost 5 bases and the J gene lost 4 bases, with 4 bases spanning the gap. This CDR3 is CASSIADTQYF. The DNA for the CDR3 is TGCGCCAGCAGTATAGCAGATACGCAGTATTTT.

Comment on this clone: An end of the junction differs from the germline gene, which may be a read error. This rearrangement joins TRBV4-2 to TRBJ1-1, with 9 bases identical to TRBD1. Germline CDR1 and CDR2: LGHNA and YNFKEQ. The CDR3 sequence is 15 residues long. CDR3 protein: CASSLRTGVFTEDFF. CDR3 DNA sequence: TGTGCCAGCAGCCTTCGGACAGGGGTTTTTACCGAAGATTTCTTT.

The rearrangement links TRBV18 to TRBJ2-5; 10 nucleotides line up with TRBD2. V trimming: 9 bases; J trimming: 7 bases; junction bases outside the gene matches: 8. CDR1 is KGHSH and CDR2 is LQKENI in the germline V gene. The CDR3 is 13 amino acids. In nucleotides, the CDR3 is TGTGCCAGTTCCCTAGCGGGAGAGGGGACCCAGTACTTC. The encoded protein is CASSLAGEGTQYF.

The V call is TRBV25-1, the J call TRBJ1-4; no firm D call. There are 14 residues in the CDR3. V was trimmed by 2 bases and J by 2 bases, leaving 6 bases between them. Germline V gene data show CDR1 as MGHDK and CDR2 as SYGVNS. In DNA, the CDR3 is TGTGCCAGCAGTGAAAGGAGGACTAATGAAAAACTGTTTTTT. Its translation is CASSERRTNEKLFF.

This chain uses TRBV13 with TRBJ2-5; D might be TRBD2 (6 bases). The CDR3 has 16 residues. Germline V lookup: CDR1 PRHDT, CDR2 FYEKMQ (reference sequence). The ends were cut back, 0 bases at V and 5 bases at J, with 16 bases in the middle. The CDR3 DNA reads TGTGCCAGCAGCTTAGGCCCGGGGCAGGAGGGGGAGACCCAGTACTTC. Protein product: CASSLGPGQEGETQYF.

J is TRBJ2-2 and V is TRBV15; weak D call: TRBD2 (5 bases). This CDR3 has 14 residues. Germline V CDR1 and CDR2: LNHNV, YYDKDF (reference sequence). Trimming removed 0 bases at V and 8 bases at J, with 10 bases between. This chain's CDR3 is CATSREGAAGELFF. CDR3 DNA: TGTGCCACCAGCAGAGAGGGAGCAGCAGGGGAGCTGTTTTTT.

The chain has TRBV29-1 and TRBJ2-1, with 14 bases matching TRBD2. Looked up from germline, CDR1 is SQVTM and CDR2 is ANQGSEA. The trim removed 4 bases at V and 5 bases at J, leaving 4 bases unmatched. This CDR3 has 15 amino acids. CDR3 coding DNA: TGCAGCGTTGGGGGACTAGCGGGAGCCGACAATGAGCAGTTCTTC. Encoded protein: CSVGGLAGADNEQFF.

The chain combines TRBV30 with TRBJ1-1; D ambiguous. Germline values: CDR1 GTSNPN, CDR2 SVGIG (reference sequence). V lost 1 base, J lost 1 base, and 7 bases lay in between. This CDR3 contains 13 residues. CDR3 protein: CAWSGSRNTEAFF. The DNA for the CDR3 is TGTGCCTGGAGTGGGAGCAGGAACACTGAAGCTTTCTTT.

The gene calls are TRBV7-8 and TRBJ2-5; TRBD1 agrees at 8 bases. The germline gives CDR1 SGHVS, CDR2 FQNEAQ. The CDR3 contains 19 residues. V lost 5 bases and J lost 5; bases outside the gene matches: 22. The CDR3 sequence: CASSPKDRVAPKRPETQYF. CDR3 DNA sequence: TGTGCCAGCAGCCCCAAGGACAGGGTGGCCCCCAAACGCCCCGAGACCCAGTACTTC.

The rearrangement uses TRBV5-5 and TRBJ1-1; no definite D call. The CDR3 has 14 amino acids. Germline V gives CDR1 SGHKS, CDR2 YYEKEE (reference sequence). The germline V and J ends were trimmed by 3 bases and 2 bases, with 11 bases remaining between them. The CDR3 DNA reads TGTGCCAGCAGCTCCTCGACACGCAACACTGAAGCTTTCTTT. Amino acid sequence: CASSSSTRNTEAFF.

This chain joins TRBV5-1 and TRBJ2-1; TRBD1 agrees at 9 bases. CDR1 is SGHRS and CDR2 is YFSETQ in the germline V gene. There are 14 residues in the CDR3. Trimming removed 4 bases from V and 6 bases from J; junction bases left unmatched: 5. The CDR3 spells CASSVDRGGNEQFF. The CDR3 nucleotides are TGCGCCAGCAGCGTGGACAGGGGAGGCAATGAGCAGTTCTTC.

The chain has TRBV30 and TRBJ1-5; tentatively, D is TRBD1 (6 bases). With 2 bases removed from V and 2 bases from J, the gap between germline ends came to 19 bases. The CDR3 totals 17 residues. Per germline, CDR1 GTSNPN and CDR2 SVGIG (reference sequence). Here the CDR3 reads CAWSTGTPQRGNQPQHF. In DNA form, the CDR3 reads TGTGCCTGGAGTACGGGGACACCCCAGAGGGGCAATCAGCCCCAGCATTTT.

This CDR3 reads CASSKTGSTEAFF. CDR3 bases: TGTGCCAGTAGTAAGACAGGGAGCACTGAAGCTTTCTTT. The V call is TRBV19, the J call TRBJ1-1, with 7 nucleotides matching TRBD1. Germline values: CDR1 LNHDA, CDR2 SQIVND (reference sequence). The CDR3 has 13 residues. V dropped 4 bases and J dropped 4; count of bases not matched to a gene: 3.

This chain uses TRBV28 with TRBJ2-7, with 9 bases matching TRBD2. Losses at the gene ends were 3 bases for V and 6 bases for J; bases not matched to a gene: 6. The CDR3 is made up of 14 amino acids. Looked up from germline, CDR1 is MDHEN and CDR2 is SYDVKM. Here the CDR3 reads CASSFRGRGLEQYF. CDR3 sequence (DNA): TGTGCCAGCAGTTTTCGCGGGAGGGGGCTCGAGCAGTACTTC.

V usage is TRBV18 and J usage is TRBJ1-2; 7 bases are shared with TRBD1. Germline-derived CDR1 and CDR2 are KGHSH and LQKENI. This CDR3 comprises 16 residues. With V trimmed by 2 bases and J by 1 base, 7 bases remained unmatched. The CDR3 DNA follows: TGTGCCAGCTCACCAAACACAGGGGCTTTTAACTATGGCTACACCTTC. This codes for CASSPNTGAFNYGYTF.

The chain couples TRBV29-1 to TRBJ2-3; 8 positions match TRBD1. The CDR3 is made up of 14 amino acids. Germline lookup yields CDR1 SQVTM and CDR2 ANQGSEA. With V trimmed by 6 bases and J by 3 bases, 8 bases remained unmatched. This CDR3 reads CSVGRRQGTDTQYF. CDR3 DNA: TGCAGCGTAGGACGGCGACAGGGGACAGATACGCAGTATTTT.

This rearrangement joins TRBV6-1 to TRBJ2-1; 10 bases are shared with TRBD2. V lost 4 bases, J lost 5 bases, and 5 bases stayed unmatched. The CDR3 runs 15 residues. The germline CDR1 and CDR2 sequences are MNHNS and SASEGT. The DNA of the CDR3 is TGTGCCAGCAGTGCGGGCCTAGCGGGGGACAATGAGCAGTTCTTC. Encoded protein: CASSAGLAGDNEQFF.

The CDR3 bases are TGTGCCAGCAGTGAGAGTTTCACCGGGGAGCTGTTTTTT. It encodes CASSESFTGELFF. The genes are TRBV2 and TRBJ2-2; D unclear. CDR1 is SNHLY, CDR2 FYNNEI, per germline. This CDR3 has 13 amino acids. V gave up 3 bases and J gave up 4 bases, with 6 bases separating them.

V is TRBV7-9 and J is TRBJ1-2, with 9 bases lining up with TRBD1. V lost 1 base to trimming and J lost 5 bases; unmatched junction nucleotides: 2. This CDR3 is built from 14 residues. CDR1 is SEHNR and CDR2 is FQNEAQ in the germline V gene (reference sequence). This chain's CDR3 is CASSLVGTGYGYTF. As DNA, the CDR3 is TGTGCCAGCAGCTTAGTAGGGACAGGGTATGGCTACACCTTC.

The chain is built from TRBV18 and TRBJ1-2, with 8 bases matching TRBD1. V shed 3 bases, J shed 6 bases, and the junction held 9 bases outside the gene matches. The CDR3 loop spans 15 amino acids. In germline, CDR1 is KGHSH, CDR2 LQKENI. The CDR3 bases are TGTGCCAGCTCACCTAGGACAGGGAGGGCAGATGGCTACACCTTC. The encoded protein is CASSPRTGRADGYTF.

V usage is TRBV4-2 and J usage is TRBJ1-4; D remains ambiguous. Germline CDR1 LGHNA, CDR2 YNFKEQ. V gave up 5 bases and J gave up 0 bases, with 7 bases separating them. The CDR3 contains 14 residues. The CDR3 DNA reads as TGTGCCAGCAGCGGGAGGCCAACTAATGAAAAACTGTTTTTT. The encoded protein is CASSGRPTNEKLFF.

The rearrangement uses TRBV9 and TRBJ1-2, with D possibly matching TRBD1 (6 bases). V shed 4 bases and J shed 0 bases, with 16 bases lying between them. There are 16 residues in the CDR3. CDR1 and CDR2 from the germline V gene are SGDLS and YYNGEE. CDR3 region: CASSHRVDGANYGYTF. CDR3 nucleotide sequence: TGTGCCAGCAGCCACAGGGTCGACGGGGCTAACTATGGCTACACCTTC.

The V and J genes are TRBV6-6 and TRBJ1-2; TRBD1 agrees at 7 bases. This CDR3 region has 15 residues. Germline V gene sequence: CDR1 MNHNY, CDR2 SVGAGI (reference sequence). Losses at the gene ends were 4 bases for V and 2 bases for J; bases not matched to a gene: 7. CDR3 bases: TGTGCCAGCAGTTCCCGTCGGGACAGCAACTATGGCTACACCTTC. Protein sequence: CASSSRRDSNYGYTF.

The chain links TRBV11-2 to TRBJ2-7; tentatively, D is TRBD2 (6 bases). The germline CDR1 and CDR2 sequences are SGHAT and FQNNGV. The length of the CDR3 is 14 residues. Trimming took off 0 bases at V and 4 bases at J, with 10 bases between the two ends. The DNA for the CDR3 is TGTGCCAGCAGCTTAGATCCCCTAGCGTACGAGCAGTACTTC. It encodes CASSLDPLAYEQYF.